The clone carrying this T cell receptor beta chain was counted at least ten times. Germline loops: CDR1 LGHDT, CDR2 YNNKEL (reference sequence). Trimming left V 2 bases short and J 2 bases short, with 5 bases between. The CDR3 loop spans 13 amino acids. RNA transcripts gave rise to amplified TCR beta CDR3 regions. The TCR CDR3 first-round RT-PCR relied on the HTBI primer set. TCRdb fed the multiplex PCR reads into MiXCR, producing one record per CDR3 protein. The sample carries about 300,000 distinct CDR3 sequences, roughly 18% recorded once. This entry comes from a study of T cells in Graves' hyperthyroidism and ophthalmopathy. Investigators excluded patients with uncontrolled infection, other autoimmune disease, pregnancy or lactation.

This chain connects TRBV3-1 to TRBJ2-3, with D uncertain. The specimen was blood. This receptor was obtained from a man between 45 and 60 years old with Graves' ophthalmopathy. The CDR3 coding sequence is TGTGCCAGCAGCCAATCCTCCACAGATACGCAGTATTTT. This sequence encodes CASSQSSTDTQYF.